Listed below are T cell receptor beta chains from one sample, sequenced in a study of cytomegalovirus exposure and HLA in healthy donors. TCRdb keeps only in-frame clones here, not all; method: immunoSEQ multiplex PCR. The sample is made up of approximately 30,000 clones, and the top ten hold approximately 3.6% of it. The sample consisted of PBMCs. These receptors were obtained from a woman between 40 and 55 years old in good health and CMV-seropositive. Each CDR3 is given with its conserved first and last residue. Each record gives: J gene, V gene, CDR3 protein.

J gene: TRBJ1-1; V gene: TRBV7-9; CDR3 protein: CASSFYSGANTEAFF
J gene: TRBJ2-7; V gene: TRBV6-1; CDR3 protein: CASSETAGPSSYEQYF
J gene: TRBJ2-3; V gene: TRBV7-3; CDR3 protein: CASSSRLAGGPDTQYF
J gene: TRBJ2-5; V gene: TRBV9; CDR3 protein: CASSARGRSQETQYF
J gene: TRBJ1-1; V gene: TRBV30; CDR3 protein: CAWSDGAEAFF
J gene: TRBJ1-5; V gene: TRBV4-1; CDR3 protein: CASSQPTEQANGPQHF
J gene: TRBJ1-5; V gene: TRBV18; CDR3 protein: CASSPPGQGVVQPQHF
J gene: TRBJ2-7; V gene: TRBV29-1; CDR3 protein: CSVGTGTEQYF
J gene: TRBJ1-2; V gene: TRBV6-1; CDR3 protein: CASSGGQGEANGYGYTF
J gene: TRBJ2-5; V gene: TRBV9; CDR3 protein: CASSVGRANQETQYF
J gene: TRBJ2-3; V gene: TRBV29-1; CDR3 protein: CSVVWSRGSTDTQYF
J gene: TRBJ2-2; V gene: TRBV12-5; CDR3 protein: CASGFASGVWESGELFF
J gene: TRBJ2-3; V gene: TRBV19; CDR3 protein: CATQRGGAGTDTQYF
J gene: TRBJ2-3; V gene: TRBV7-2; CDR3 protein: CASSFPSAPDTQYF
J gene: TRBJ1-1; V gene: TRBV6-5; CDR3 protein: CASSYWTGGGLLEAFF
J gene: TRBJ2-1; V gene: TRBV11-1; CDR3 protein: CASSSQVYNEQFF
J gene: TRBJ1-1; V gene: TRBV5-4; CDR3 protein: CASSLGDRGFIMNTEAFF
J gene: TRBJ2-1; V gene: TRBV9; CDR3 protein: CASSQGTGGLDEQFF
J gene: TRBJ2-4; V gene: TRBV4-3; CDR3 protein: CASSQAYGMGNIQYF
J gene: TRBJ1-1; V gene: TRBV27; CDR3 protein: CASRRDRYTEAFF
J gene: TRBJ1-2; V gene: TRBV9; CDR3 protein: CASSPGGTNYGYTF
J gene: TRBJ1-2; V gene: TRBV7-9; CDR3 protein: CASSLGSGTGVGYGYTF
J gene: TRBJ2-5; V gene: TRBV7-3; CDR3 protein: CASSDGQGGTQYF
J gene: TRBJ1-3; V gene: TRBV7-9; CDR3 protein: CASSFPLIGNTIYF
J gene: TRBJ1-4; V gene: TRBV27; CDR3 protein: CASSLIGAEKLFF
J gene: TRBJ1-3; V gene: TRBV7-9; CDR3 protein: CASRRVAGNTIYF
J gene: TRBJ2-7; V gene: TRBV5-1; CDR3 protein: CASSLGQTSGSYEQYF
J gene: TRBJ1-2; V gene: TRBV30; CDR3 protein: CAWISGGDYGYTF
J gene: TRBJ1-1; V gene: TRBV5-4; CDR3 protein: CASSTRVMNTEAFF
J gene: TRBJ1-5; V gene: TRBV5-1; CDR3 protein: CASSLIGGSNQPQHF
J gene: TRBJ1-2; V gene: TRBV6-6; CDR3 protein: CASSRITESVGYTF
J gene: TRBJ2-1; V gene: TRBV4-2; CDR3 protein: CASSLLLAAYNEQFF
J gene: TRBJ1-3; V gene: TRBV7-9; CDR3 protein: CASSSGGGDTIYF
J gene: TRBJ2-1; V gene: TRBV4-1; CDR3 protein: CASSQDASGAYNEQFF
J gene: TRBJ1-1; V gene: TRBV7-9; CDR3 protein: CASSLVTATTEAFF
J gene: TRBJ1-1; V gene: TRBV11-2; CDR3 protein: CASSLVTGTEAFF
J gene: TRBJ2-7; V gene: TRBV27; CDR3 protein: CASSLAGGPFEQYF
J gene: TRBJ2-2; V gene: TRBV7-3; CDR3 protein: CASSAGSNTGELFF
J gene: TRBJ2-2; V gene: TRBV29-1; CDR3 protein: CSAGDSGELFF
J gene: TRBJ2-1; V gene: TRBV5-4; CDR3 protein: CASRQTDTNEQFF
J gene: TRBJ2-2; V gene: TRBV2; CDR3 protein: CASSELRGDAGELFF
J gene: TRBJ2-5; V gene: TRBV11-2; CDR3 protein: CASSRGFGGRVETQYF
J gene: TRBJ1-1; V gene: TRBV30; CDR3 protein: CAWSMGQGSATEAFF
J gene: TRBJ2-5; V gene: TRBV6-5; CDR3 protein: CASSSPSGSQTQYF
J gene: TRBJ2-7; V gene: TRBV6-6; CDR3 protein: CASSYQGRYEQYF
J gene: TRBJ2-3; V gene: TRBV7-2; CDR3 protein: CASSTREGLDTQYF
J gene: TRBJ2-7; V gene: TRBV6-5; CDR3 protein: CASSLDRDRGEQYF